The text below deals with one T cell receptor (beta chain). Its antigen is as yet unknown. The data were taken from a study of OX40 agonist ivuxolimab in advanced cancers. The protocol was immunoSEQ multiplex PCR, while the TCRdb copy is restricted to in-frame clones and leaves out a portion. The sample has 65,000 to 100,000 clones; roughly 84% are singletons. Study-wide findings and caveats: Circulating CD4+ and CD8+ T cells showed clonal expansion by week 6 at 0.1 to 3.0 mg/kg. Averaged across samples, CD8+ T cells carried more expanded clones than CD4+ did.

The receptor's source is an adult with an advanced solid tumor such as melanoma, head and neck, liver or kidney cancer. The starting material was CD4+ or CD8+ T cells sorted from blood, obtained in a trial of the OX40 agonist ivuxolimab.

This chain's CDR3 is CASSPGTDNRNEQFF. CDR3 nucleotide sequence: TGCGCCAGCAGCCCCGGGACAGACAACCGGAATGAGCAGTTCTTC. The chain uses TRBV5-1 and TRBJ2-1; 7 bases agree with TRBD1. This CDR3 contains 15 residues. V was clipped by 4 bases and J by 7 bases; unmatched bases: 11. Germline-derived CDR1 and CDR2 are SGHRS and YFSETQ.